The 15 T cell receptor beta chains listed next were all sequenced from one sample in a study of cytomegalovirus exposure and HLA in healthy donors. The study ran its PCR with 60 Vbeta and 13 Jbeta primers. Profiled with immunoSEQ multiplex PCR; TCRdb holds only in-frame clones, not every one. Of about 130,000 clones in the sample, 60% to 80% are singletons; the top ten hold around 2.5%. Material: PBMCs. These receptors all come from a woman in her fifties or sixties in good health and CMV-seropositive.

Remarks on this clone: One junction end does not reproduce the germline sequence, and a read error may be involved. J is TRBJ2-3 and V is TRBV6-6; maybe TRBD2 (5 bases). Germline-derived CDR1 and CDR2 are MNHNY and SVGAGI (reference sequence). CDR3 length: 13 residues. The CDR3 sequence: CAYRPGNLGTQYF. The CDR3 nucleotides are TGCGCCTACAGACCCGGGAATCTGGGTACGCAGTATTTT.

The chain carries TRBV7-8 and TRBJ2-7; D remains unclear. The CDR3 length is 14 residues. Germline CDR1 is SGHVS and CDR2 is FQNEAQ. The V gene lost 3 bases and the J gene lost 2 bases, with 11 bases spanning the gap. The CDR3 DNA reads as TGTGCCAGCAGCTTGAATGAGGCCACCTACGAGCAGTACTTC. It yields the protein CASSLNEATYEQYF.

The chain couples TRBV5-4 to TRBJ1-5; D not resolved. The length of the CDR3 is 15 residues. Trimming removed 3 bases from V and 7 bases from J, with 17 bases in between. Looked up from germline, CDR1 is SGHNT and CDR2 is YYREEE (reference sequence). CDR3 sequence reads: CASSYQTSQPQPQHF. The CDR3 region has the DNA TGTGCCAGCAGCTATCAGACATCACAGCCCCAGCCCCAGCATTTT.

This clone has more than one count but fewer than ten. CDR3 nucleotides: TGTGCCAGCAGCTTCCAACATACCTACGAGCAGTACTTC. It codes for CASSFQHTYEQYF. The V gene is TRBV5-6, the J gene TRBJ2-7; D is uncertain. This CDR3 contains 13 residues. Germline V CDR1 and CDR2: SGHDT, YYEEEE. Trimming left V 2 bases short and J 2 bases short, with 8 bases between.

The chain has TRBV7-2 and TRBJ2-3, with 16 positions matching TRBD2. CDR1 SGHTA and CDR2 FQGNSA come from the germline V gene. Trimming cost V 0 bases and J 5 bases; bases outside gene matches: 2. The CDR3 sequence is 17 residues long. Here the CDR3 DNA reads TGTGCCAGCAGCTTAGCTGGGACTAGCGGGGGGGGAGATACGCAGTATTTT. Protein: CASSLAGTSGGGDTQYF.

This clone was found a few times. The chain joins TRBV10-1 to TRBJ1-1, with 8 bases lining up with TRBD1. V shed 6 bases, J shed 5 bases, and the junction held 5 bases outside the gene matches. The germline gives CDR1 WNHNN, CDR2 SYGVQD (reference sequence). There are 13 residues in the CDR3. CDR3 nucleotide sequence: TGCGCCAGCAGGCAGGGGGCAAATACTGAAGCTTTCTTT. It codes for CASRQGANTEAFF.

There are a few counts of this clone. The rearrangement links TRBV9 to TRBJ2-3; the D gene is possibly TRBD1 (5 bases). With 0 bases removed from V and 6 bases from J, the gap between germline ends came to 14 bases. The CDR3 is made up of 15 amino acids. Germline CDR1 SGDLS, CDR2 YYNGEE. CDR3 sequence: CASSVAPGQFDTQYF. In DNA form, the CDR3 reads TGTGCCAGCAGCGTAGCGCCAGGGCAATTTGATACGCAGTATTTT.

The genes are TRBV7-6 and TRBJ2-5; 8 nucleotides match TRBD1. Looked up from germline, CDR1 is SGHVS and CDR2 is FNYEAQ. This CDR3 spans 13 amino acids. Trimming cost V 5 bases and J 5 bases; bases outside gene matches: 4. CDR3 nucleotides: TGTGCCAGCAGCCCTCGGACAGGGGAGACCCAGTACTTC. Its protein product is CASSPRTGETQYF.

A few counts support this clone. This sequence joins TRBV7-9 and TRBJ1-2, with D tentatively TRBD1 (6 bases). Trimming shortened V by 4 bases and J by 10 bases, and 13 bases separated the two germline ends. The CDR3 loop spans 12 amino acids. Per germline, CDR1 SEHNR and CDR2 FQNEAQ (reference sequence). CDR3 coding DNA: TGTGCCAGCAGCTGGGCGGGGGCGAACTACACCTTC. This translates into CASSWAGANYTF.

This chain connects TRBV7-2 to TRBJ2-7, with D hard to call. V was clipped by 5 bases and J by 2 bases, with 13 bases between them. From germline, CDR1 is SGHTA and CDR2 FQGNSA. The CDR3 has 14 residues. CDR3 DNA sequence: TGTGCCAGCAGCCTGCACGACTTCGCCTACGAGCAGTACTTC. This translates into CASSLHDFAYEQYF.

This clone was recorded once. The chain employs TRBV11-3 and TRBJ2-7, with 7 bases aligning to TRBD1. CDR3 length equals 14 residues. With 6 bases clipped from V and 1 base from J, the junction kept 6 bases outside the gene matches. CDR1 and CDR2 (germline): SGHNT, YENEEA. The CDR3 sequence: CASSRRQGSYEQYF. The DNA for the CDR3 is TGTGCCAGCAGTAGAAGACAGGGATCCTACGAGCAGTACTTC. The variable domain in full, with the rest retrieved from reference TRBV11-3 and TRBJ2-7, is EAGVVQSPRYKIIEKKQPVAFWCNPISGHNTLYWYLQNLGQGPELLIRYENEEAVDDSQLPKDRFSAERLKGVDSTLKIQPAELGDSAVYLCASSRRQGSYEQYFGPGTRLTVT.

As for this clone: At one boundary the junction diverges from the germline segment, which might be a read error. The chain is built from TRBV5-1 and TRBJ1-1; D perhaps matches TRBD1 (5 bases). Looked up from germline, CDR1 is SGHRS and CDR2 is YFSETQ. This CDR3 comprises 14 residues. The CDR3 nucleotides read TGCGCCAGCAGTTTGGAGGGGCGCAGCGCTGAAGCTTTCTTT. It codes for CASSLEGRSAEAFF.

This clone was seen more than once but under ten times. The genes are TRBV6-6 and TRBJ2-5, with 8 bases fitting TRBD1. V dropped 5 bases and J dropped 5; count of bases not matched to a gene: 10. This CDR3 contains 15 residues. Germline CDR1 is MNHNY and CDR2 is SVGAGI (reference sequence). Here the CDR3 reads CASSLDTGGYETQYF. The CDR3 coding sequence is TGTGCCAGCAGTCTCGACACAGGGGGGTACGAGACCCAGTACTTC.

The CDR3 spells CASSFAGQATDTQYF. In DNA form, the CDR3 reads TGTGCCAGCAGCTTTGCGGGACAGGCCACAGATACGCAGTATTTT. The rearrangement links TRBV5-4 to TRBJ2-3; 8 bases agree with TRBD1. Germline trimming cut 2 bases from V and 2 bases from J; bases unmatched to any gene: 4. This CDR3 spans 15 amino acids. Germline CDR1 is SGHNT and CDR2 is YYREEE (reference sequence).

The chain recombines TRBV25-1 with TRBJ1-1, with 9 bases fitting TRBD1. Trimming removed 5 bases from V and 4 bases from J; junction bases left unmatched: 2. The CDR3 totals 13 residues. Germline CDR1 and CDR2: MGHDK and SYGVNS. The CDR3 loop is CASSLQGATEAFF. CDR3 DNA: TGTGCCAGCAGTTTACAGGGGGCCACTGAAGCTTTCTTT.